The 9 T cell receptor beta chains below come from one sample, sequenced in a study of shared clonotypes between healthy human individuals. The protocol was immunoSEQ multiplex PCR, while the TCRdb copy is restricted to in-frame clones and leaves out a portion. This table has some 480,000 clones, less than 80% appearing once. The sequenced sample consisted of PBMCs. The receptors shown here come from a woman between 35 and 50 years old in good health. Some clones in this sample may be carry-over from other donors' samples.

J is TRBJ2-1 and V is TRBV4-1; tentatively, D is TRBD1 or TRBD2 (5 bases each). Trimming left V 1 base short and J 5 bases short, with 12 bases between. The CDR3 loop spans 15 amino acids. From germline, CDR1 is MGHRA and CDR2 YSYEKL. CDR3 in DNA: TGCGCCAGCAGCCAAGTGGGACGGAGCAACAATGAGCAGTTCTTC. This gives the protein CASSQVGRSNNEQFF.

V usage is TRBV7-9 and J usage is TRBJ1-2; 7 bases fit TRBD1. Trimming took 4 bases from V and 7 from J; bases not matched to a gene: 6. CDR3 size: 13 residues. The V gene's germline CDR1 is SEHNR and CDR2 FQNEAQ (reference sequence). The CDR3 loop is CASSSRQGGGYTF. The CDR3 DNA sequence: TGTGCCAGCAGCTCCCGACAGGGCGGTGGCTACACCTTC. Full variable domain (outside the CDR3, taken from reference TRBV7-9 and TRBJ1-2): DTGVSQNPRHKITKRGQNVTFRCDPISEHNRLYWYRQTLGQGPEFLTYFQNEAQLEKSRLLSDRFSAERPKGSFSTLEIQRTEQGDSAMYLCASSSRQGGGYTFGSGTRLTVV.

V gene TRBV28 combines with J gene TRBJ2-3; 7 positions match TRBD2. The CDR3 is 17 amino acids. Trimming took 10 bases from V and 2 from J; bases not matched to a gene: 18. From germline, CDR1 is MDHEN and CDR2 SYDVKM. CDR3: CATTTAAASGHTDTQYF. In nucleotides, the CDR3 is TGTGCCACAACCACCGCGGCAGCTAGCGGACACACAGATACGCAGTATTTT. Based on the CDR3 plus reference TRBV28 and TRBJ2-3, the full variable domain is DVKVTQSSRYLVKRTGEKVFLECVQDMDHENMFWYRQDPGLGLRLIYFSYDVKMKEKGDIPEGYSVSREKKERFSLILESASTNQTSMYLCATTTAAASGHTDTQYFGPGTRLTVL.

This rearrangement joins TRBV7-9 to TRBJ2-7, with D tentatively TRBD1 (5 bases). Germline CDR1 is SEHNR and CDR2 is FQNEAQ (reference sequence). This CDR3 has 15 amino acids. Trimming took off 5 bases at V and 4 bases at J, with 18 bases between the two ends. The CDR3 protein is CASSPPRGQGYEQYF. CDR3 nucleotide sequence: TGTGCCAGCAGCCCACCAAGGGGCCAAGGGTACGAGCAGTACTTC.

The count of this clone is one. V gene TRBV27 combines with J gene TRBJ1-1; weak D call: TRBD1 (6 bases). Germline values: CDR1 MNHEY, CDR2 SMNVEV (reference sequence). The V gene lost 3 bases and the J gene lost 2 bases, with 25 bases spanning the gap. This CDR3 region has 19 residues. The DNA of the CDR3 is TGTGCCAGCAGTTTTAACAGGGAACTAATTACTGAACCTAACACTGAAGCTTTCTTT. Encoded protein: CASSFNRELITEPNTEAFF.

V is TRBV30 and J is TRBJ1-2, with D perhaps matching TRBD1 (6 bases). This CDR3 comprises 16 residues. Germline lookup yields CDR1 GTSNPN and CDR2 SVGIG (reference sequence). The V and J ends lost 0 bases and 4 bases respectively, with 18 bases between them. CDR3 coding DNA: TGTGCCTGGAGTGTACTATCGGGGGGCCGACTCTATGGCTACACCTTC. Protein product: CAWSVLSGGRLYGYTF.

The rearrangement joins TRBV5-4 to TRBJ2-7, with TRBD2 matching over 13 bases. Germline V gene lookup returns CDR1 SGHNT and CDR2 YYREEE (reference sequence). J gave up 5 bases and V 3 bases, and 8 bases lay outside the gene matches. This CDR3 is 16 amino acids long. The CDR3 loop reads CASSSGLAGPLHEQYF. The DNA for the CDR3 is TGTGCCAGCAGCTCGGGACTAGCGGGGCCGTTGCACGAGCAGTACTTC.

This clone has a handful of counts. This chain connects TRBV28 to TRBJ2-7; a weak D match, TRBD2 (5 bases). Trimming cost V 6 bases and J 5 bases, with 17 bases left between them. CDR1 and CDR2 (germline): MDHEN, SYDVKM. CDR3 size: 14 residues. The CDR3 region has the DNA TGTGCCAGCAGCCGGCCCGGGATAATCCACGAGCAGTACTTC. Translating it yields CASSRPGIIHEQYF.

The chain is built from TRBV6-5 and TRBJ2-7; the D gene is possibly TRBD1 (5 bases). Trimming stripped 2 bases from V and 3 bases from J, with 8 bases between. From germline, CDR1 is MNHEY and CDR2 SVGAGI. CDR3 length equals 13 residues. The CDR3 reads CASSYDSSYEQYF. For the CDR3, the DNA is TGTGCCAGCAGTTACGACAGTAGCTACGAGCAGTACTTC.